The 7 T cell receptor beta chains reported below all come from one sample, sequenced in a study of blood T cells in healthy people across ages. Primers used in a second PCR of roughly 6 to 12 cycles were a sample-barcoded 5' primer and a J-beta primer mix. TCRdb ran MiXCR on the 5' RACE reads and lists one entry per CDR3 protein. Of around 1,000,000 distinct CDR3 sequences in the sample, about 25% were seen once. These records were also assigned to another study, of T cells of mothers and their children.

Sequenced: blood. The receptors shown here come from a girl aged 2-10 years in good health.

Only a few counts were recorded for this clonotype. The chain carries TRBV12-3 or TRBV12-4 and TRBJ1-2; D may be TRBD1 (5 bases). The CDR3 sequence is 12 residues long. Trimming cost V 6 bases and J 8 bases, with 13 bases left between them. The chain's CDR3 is CASRTGGAGYTF. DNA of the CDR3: TGTGCCAGCAGAACCGGGGGTGCGGGCTACACCTTC.

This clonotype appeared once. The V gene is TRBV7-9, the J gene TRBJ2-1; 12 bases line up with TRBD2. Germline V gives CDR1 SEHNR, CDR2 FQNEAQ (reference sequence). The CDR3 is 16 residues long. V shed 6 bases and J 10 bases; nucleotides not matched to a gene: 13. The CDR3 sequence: CASRHGPSGRAGEQFF. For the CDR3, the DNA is TGTGCCAGCAGGCATGGCCCTAGCGGGAGGGCCGGGGAGCAGTTCTTC. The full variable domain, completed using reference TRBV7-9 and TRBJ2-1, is DTGVSQNPRHKITKRGQNVTFRCDPISEHNRLYWYRQTLGQGPEFLTYFQNEAQLEKSRLLSDRFSAERPKGSFSTLEIQRTEQGDSAMYLCASRHGPSGRAGEQFFGPGTRLTVL.

CDR3 region: CASRGQEVEQFF. The CDR3 nucleotides read TGTGCCAGCAGGGGACAAGAGGTTGAGCAGTTCTTC. The V gene is TRBV27, the J gene TRBJ2-1; tentatively, D is TRBD1 (6 bases). CDR3 length: 12 amino acids. CDR1 is MNHEY and CDR2 is SMNVEV in the germline V gene (reference sequence). V was shortened by 6 bases and J by 9 bases, with 12 bases between the two germline ends.

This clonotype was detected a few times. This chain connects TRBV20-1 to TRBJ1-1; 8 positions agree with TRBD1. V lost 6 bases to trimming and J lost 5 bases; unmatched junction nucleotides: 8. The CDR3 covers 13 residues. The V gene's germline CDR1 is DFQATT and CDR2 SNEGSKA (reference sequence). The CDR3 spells CSARSTGGTEAFF. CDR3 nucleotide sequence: TGCAGTGCGAGAAGTACAGGGGGTACTGAAGCTTTCTTT.

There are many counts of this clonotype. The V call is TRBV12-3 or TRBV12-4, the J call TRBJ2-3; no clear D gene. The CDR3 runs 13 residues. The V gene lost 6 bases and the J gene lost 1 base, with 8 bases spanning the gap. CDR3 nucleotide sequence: TGTGCCAGCAGCTTTCGGGGCACAGATACGCAGTATTTT. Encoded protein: CASSFRGTDTQYF.

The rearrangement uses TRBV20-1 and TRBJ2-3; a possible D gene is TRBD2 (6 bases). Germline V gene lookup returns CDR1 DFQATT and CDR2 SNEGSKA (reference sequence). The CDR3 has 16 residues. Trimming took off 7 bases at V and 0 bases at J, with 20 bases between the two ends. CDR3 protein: CSVSVRRAGSTDTQYF. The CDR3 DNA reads TGCAGTGTGTCAGTTCGGCGGGCGGGGAGCACAGATACGCAGTATTTT.

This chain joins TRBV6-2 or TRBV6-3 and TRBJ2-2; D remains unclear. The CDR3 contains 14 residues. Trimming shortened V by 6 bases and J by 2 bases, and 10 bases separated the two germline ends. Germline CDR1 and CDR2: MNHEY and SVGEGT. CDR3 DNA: TGTGCCAGCAGGACTCCCCTCAACACCGGGGAGCTGTTTTTT. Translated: CASRTPLNTGELFF.